This paragraph covers one T cell receptor (beta chain) sequence. This CDR3 contains 14 residues. The V and J ends lost 6 bases and 6 bases, in that order; junction bases with no gene match: 5. Per the germline V gene, CDR1 is MNHNY and CDR2 is SVGAGI (reference sequence). The data stem from a study of blood T cell repertoires in COVID-19. Study in general: Acute and convalescent COVID-19 samples came from the United States, Italy and Spain. The analysed material was cDNA or gDNA that came from T cells, B-cell-depleted T cells, or PBMCs.

Authors' analysis steps: The authors estimated nucleated cell counts from reference gene primer amplification. Repertoires were generated with immunoSEQ multiplex PCR, while TCRdb's copy carries only in-frame clones and drops some. V and J calls and clone size are as listed in that table; D and trimming were resolved from the DNA. The sample has roughly 150,000 clones; 70% to 85% are singletons. This clonotype originated in a woman between 45 and 65 years old with acute or convalescent COVID-19. Material: peripheral blood. V usage is TRBV6-6 and J usage is TRBJ1-5; 10 nucleotides align to TRBD1. The CDR3: CASRGQGSGQPQHF. The CDR3, as DNA: TGTGCCAGCAGGGGACAGGGGTCGGGTCAGCCCCAGCATTTT.